Sequencing of this T cell receptor (beta chain) was carried out in a study of response to subunit inactivated influenza vaccine (dated by TCRdb to the late 2010s). Describing the broader study: The study used deep quantitative T cell receptor repertoire profiling to track responses to a trivalent subunit inactivated influenza vaccine. The paper as a whole reports these results and caveats: According to the authors, only a limited number of new T cells may be recruited by each seasonal influenza vaccination.

From its cysteine to its phenylalanine, the CDR3 spans 18 amino acids. The only DNA kept is the CDR3, 54 bases in frame from the first base. Ends trimmed: V by 4 bases, J by 0 bases; bases unmatched to a gene: 12. CDR1 and CDR2 (MGHDK, SYGVNS) derive from the germline V gene. Libraries were constructed by RT-PCR. Reads for this sample came from an Illumina HiSeq 2500. TCRdb itself trimmed the public reads at Q25 with fastp, ran MiXCR and retained productive beta chains. Merged by CDR3 protein, the rows form single entries marked with the most common genes and DNA. This sample is represented by roughly 650,000 distinct CDR3 sequences; 15% to 19% of them were singletons. The ten largest clones capture 11% of the sample. This clonotype has a handful of counts. Its antigen is currently not known. Per-base quality was not reported, and no clone a single base away is much larger than it.

The input for sequencing was PBMCs from blood, taken 12 days after vaccination. The chain couples TRBV25-1 to TRBJ2-3, and 8 junctional nucleotides match TRBD2. The sequence was obtained from a man aged 50-60 years who received an inactivated influenza vaccine. Donor details come from another sample of the same person, matched by shared clones. The base sequence is TGTGCCAGCAGTGCAAGCGGGGGACCCACCGTTAGCACAGATACGCAGTATTTT. Its coded protein is CASSASGGPTVSTDTQYF.